This T cell receptor beta chain emerged from a study of cytomegalovirus exposure and HLA in healthy donors. Study-wide context: Within an early data release were about 80 million unique TCRs drawn from HLA-typed donors.

The count of this clone is one. What it binds is unknown. Though nominally healthy at sampling, donors likely had unrecorded immune exposures. PCR employed 60 Vbeta and 13 Jbeta primers. Assay used: immunoSEQ multiplex PCR; TCRdb lists only in-frame clones, some missing. The table has 100,000 to 150,000 clones, around 80% seen once. Losses at the gene ends were 0 bases for V and 7 bases for J; bases not matched to a gene: 8. This CDR3 comprises 15 residues. Germline V gene lookup returns CDR1 SGDLS and CDR2 YYNGEE. Study findings and constraints: Later on, an analysis found that several of the most significant clusters appeared to be linked to common viral pathogens, which included parvovirus B19. In a later analysis, TCR beta V- and J-gene trimming was associated with a missense DCLRE1C variant.

This receptor was identified in a woman aged 40 to 50 in good health and CMV-seronegative. The V call is TRBV9, the J call TRBJ2-7, with 9 nucleotides matching TRBD1. The sample was PBMCs. The CDR3 DNA follows: TGTGCCAGCAGCGTAGGGGGACAGGGCCCAAGGGAGCAGTACTTC. It yields the protein CASSVGGQGPREQYF.